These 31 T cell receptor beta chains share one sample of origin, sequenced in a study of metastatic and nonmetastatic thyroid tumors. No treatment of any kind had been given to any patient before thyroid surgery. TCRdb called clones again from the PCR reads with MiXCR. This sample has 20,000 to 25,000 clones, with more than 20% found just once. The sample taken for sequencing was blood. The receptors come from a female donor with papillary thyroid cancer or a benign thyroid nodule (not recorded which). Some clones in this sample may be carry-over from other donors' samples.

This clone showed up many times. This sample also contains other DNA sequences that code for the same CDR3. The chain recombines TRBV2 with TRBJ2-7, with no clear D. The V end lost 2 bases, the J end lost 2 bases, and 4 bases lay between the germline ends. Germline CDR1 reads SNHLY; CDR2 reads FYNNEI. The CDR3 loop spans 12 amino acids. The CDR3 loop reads CASSENTYEQYF. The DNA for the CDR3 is TGTGCCAGCAGTGAAAACACCTACGAGCAGTACTTC.

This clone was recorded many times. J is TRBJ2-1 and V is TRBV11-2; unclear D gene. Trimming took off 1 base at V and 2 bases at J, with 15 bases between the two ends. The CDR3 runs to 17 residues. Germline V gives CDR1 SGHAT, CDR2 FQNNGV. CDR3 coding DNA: TGTGCCAGCAGCTTAGGGGTCCTCAAAGTCCCCTACAATGAGCAGTTCTTC. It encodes CASSLGVLKVPYNEQFF.

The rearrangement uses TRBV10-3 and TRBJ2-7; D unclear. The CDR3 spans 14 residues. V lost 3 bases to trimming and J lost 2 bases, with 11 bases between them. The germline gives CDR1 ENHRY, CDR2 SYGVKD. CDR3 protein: CAISDPDGTYEQYF. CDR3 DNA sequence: TGTGCCATCAGTGACCCAGACGGTACCTACGAGCAGTACTTC.

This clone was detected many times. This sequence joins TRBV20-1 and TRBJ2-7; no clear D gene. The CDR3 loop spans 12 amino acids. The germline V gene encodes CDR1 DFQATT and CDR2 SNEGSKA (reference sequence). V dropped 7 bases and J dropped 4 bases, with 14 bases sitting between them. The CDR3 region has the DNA TGCAGTGTCCCGACCCGGCTATACGAGCAGTACTTC. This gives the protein CSVPTRLYEQYF.

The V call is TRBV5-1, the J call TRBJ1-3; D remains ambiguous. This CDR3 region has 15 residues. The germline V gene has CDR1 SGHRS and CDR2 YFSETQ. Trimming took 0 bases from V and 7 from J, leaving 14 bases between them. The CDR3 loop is CASSLGATAGNTIYF. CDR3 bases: TGCGCCAGCAGCTTGGGAGCTACCGCGGGGAACACCATATATTTT.

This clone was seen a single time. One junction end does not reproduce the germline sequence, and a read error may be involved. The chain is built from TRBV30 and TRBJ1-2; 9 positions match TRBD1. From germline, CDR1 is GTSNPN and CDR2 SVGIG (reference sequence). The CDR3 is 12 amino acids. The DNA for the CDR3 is TGCCTACGACAGGGGGGAAAATATGGCTACACCTTC. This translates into CLRQGGKYGYTF.

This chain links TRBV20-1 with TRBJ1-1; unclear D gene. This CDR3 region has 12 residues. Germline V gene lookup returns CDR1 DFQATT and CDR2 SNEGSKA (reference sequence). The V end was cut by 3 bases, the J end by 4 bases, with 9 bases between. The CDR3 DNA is TGCAGTGCTAGTTCCGACTCCACTGAAGCTTTCTTT. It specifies CSASSDSTEAFF.

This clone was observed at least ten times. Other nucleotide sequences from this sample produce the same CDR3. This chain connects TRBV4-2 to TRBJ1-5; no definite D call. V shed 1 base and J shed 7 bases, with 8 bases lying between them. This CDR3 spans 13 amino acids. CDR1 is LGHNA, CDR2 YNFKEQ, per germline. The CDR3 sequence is CASSQAGGQPQHF. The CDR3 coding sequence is TGTGCCAGCAGCCAAGCGGGTGGCCAGCCCCAGCATTTT.

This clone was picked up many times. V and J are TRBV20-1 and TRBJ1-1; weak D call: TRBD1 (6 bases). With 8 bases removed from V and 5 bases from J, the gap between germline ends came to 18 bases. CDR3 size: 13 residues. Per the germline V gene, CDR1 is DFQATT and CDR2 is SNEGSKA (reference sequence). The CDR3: CSPLGGARTEAFF. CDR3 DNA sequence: TGCAGTCCCCTCGGGGGGGCGCGTACTGAAGCTTTCTTT.

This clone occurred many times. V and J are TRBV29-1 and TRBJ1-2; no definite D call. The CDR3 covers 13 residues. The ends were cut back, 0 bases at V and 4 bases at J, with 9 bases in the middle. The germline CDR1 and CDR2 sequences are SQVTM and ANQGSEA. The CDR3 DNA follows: TGCAGCGTTGAAGAACTGACAAGCTATGGCTACACCTTC. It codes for CSVEELTSYGYTF.

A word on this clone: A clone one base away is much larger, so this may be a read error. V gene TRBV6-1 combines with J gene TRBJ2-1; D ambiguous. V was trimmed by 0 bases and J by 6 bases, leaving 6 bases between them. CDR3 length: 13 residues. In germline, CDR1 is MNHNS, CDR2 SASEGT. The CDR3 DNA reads TGTGCCAGCAGTGAAGCGCTTGTCAATGAGCAGTTCTTC. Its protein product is CASSEALVNEQFF.

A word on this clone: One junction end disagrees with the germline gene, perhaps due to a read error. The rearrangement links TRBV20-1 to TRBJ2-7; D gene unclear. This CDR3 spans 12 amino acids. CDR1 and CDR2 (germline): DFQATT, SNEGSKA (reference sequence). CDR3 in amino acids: CSVPTRLYERYF. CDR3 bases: TGCAGTGTCCCGACCCGTCTATACGAGCGGTACTTC.

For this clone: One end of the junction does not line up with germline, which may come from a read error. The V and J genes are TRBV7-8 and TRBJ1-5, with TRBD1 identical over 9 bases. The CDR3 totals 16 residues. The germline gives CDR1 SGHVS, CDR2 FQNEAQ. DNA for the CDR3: TGTGCCAGCAGCCATTACAGGGGGCAACGCAATCAGCCCCAACATTTT. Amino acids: CASSHYRGQRNQPQHF. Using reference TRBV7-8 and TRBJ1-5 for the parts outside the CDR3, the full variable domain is GAGVSQSPRYKVAKRGQDVALRCDPISGHVSLFWYQQALGQGPEFLTYFQNEAQLDKSGLPSDRFFAERPEGSVSTLKIQRTQQEDSAVYLCASSHYRGQRNQPQHFGDGTRLSIL.

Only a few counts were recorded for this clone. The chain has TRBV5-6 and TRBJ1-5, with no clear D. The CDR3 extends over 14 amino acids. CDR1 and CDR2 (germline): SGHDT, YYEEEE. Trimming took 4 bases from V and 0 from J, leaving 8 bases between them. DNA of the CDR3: TGTGCCAGCAGCAAACGGATTAGCAATCAGCCCCAGCATTTT. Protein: CASSKRISNQPQHF. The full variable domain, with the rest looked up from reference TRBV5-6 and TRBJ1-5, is DAGVTQSPTHLIKTRGQQVTLRCSPKSGHDTVSWYQQALGQGPQFIFQYYEEEERQRGNFPDRFSGHQFPNYSSELNVNALLLGDSALYLCASSKRISNQPQHFGDGTRLSIL.

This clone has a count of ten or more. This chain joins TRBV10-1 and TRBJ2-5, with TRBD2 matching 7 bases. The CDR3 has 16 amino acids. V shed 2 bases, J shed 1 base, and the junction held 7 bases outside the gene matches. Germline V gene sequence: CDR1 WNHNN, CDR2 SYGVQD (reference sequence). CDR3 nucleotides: TGCGCCAGCAGTGAGCTGTCGGCTAGCGGCCAAGAGACCCAGTACTTC. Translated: CASSELSASGQETQYF.

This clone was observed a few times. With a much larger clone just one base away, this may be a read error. CDR3 nucleotides: TGTGCCAGCAGTGCCCCCTCTGGCGTATCGGGAGCCAAAGATACGCAGTATTTT. As protein: CASSAPSGVSGAKDTQYF. The rearrangement uses TRBV2 and TRBJ2-3, with a possible D match to TRBD2 (6 bases). CDR3 size: 18 residues. Trimming pared 4 bases from V and 5 bases from J, leaving 25 bases between. Germline V gene data show CDR1 as SNHLY and CDR2 as FYNNEI. The full variable domain, with the rest looked up from reference TRBV2 and TRBJ2-3, is EPEVTQTPSHQVTQMGQEVILRCVPISNHLYFYWYRQILGQKVEFLVSFYNNEISEKSEIFDDQFSVERPDGSNFTLKIRSTKLEDSAMYFCASSAPSGVSGAKDTQYFGPGTRLTVL.

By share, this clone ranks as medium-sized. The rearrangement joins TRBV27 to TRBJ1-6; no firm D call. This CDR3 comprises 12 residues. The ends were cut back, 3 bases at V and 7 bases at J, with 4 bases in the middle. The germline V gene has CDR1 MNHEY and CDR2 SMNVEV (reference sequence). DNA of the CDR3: TGTGCCAGCAGTTTTCCCAATTCACCCCTCCACTTT. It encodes CASSFPNSPLHF.

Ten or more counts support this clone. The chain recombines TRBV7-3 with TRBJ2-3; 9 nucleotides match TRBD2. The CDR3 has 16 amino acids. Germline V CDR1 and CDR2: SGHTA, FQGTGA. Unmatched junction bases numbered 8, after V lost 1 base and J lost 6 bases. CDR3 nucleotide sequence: TGTGCCAGCAGCTTAAATAGCGGGGGCTCGGGGGATACGCAGTATTTT. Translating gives CASSLNSGGSGDTQYF.

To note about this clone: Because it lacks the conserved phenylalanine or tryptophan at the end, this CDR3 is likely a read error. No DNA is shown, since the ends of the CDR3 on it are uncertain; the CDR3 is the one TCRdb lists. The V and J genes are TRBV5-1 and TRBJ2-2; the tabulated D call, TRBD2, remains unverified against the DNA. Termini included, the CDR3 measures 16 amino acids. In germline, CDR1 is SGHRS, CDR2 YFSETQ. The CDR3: CASSLNIAGYTGEMFS.

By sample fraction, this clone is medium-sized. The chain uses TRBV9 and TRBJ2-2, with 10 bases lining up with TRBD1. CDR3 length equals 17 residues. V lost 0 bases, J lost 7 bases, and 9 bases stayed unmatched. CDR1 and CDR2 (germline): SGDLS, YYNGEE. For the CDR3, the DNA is TGTGCCAGCAGCGTAGAAAGGACAGGGGGACTGGACGGGGAGCTGTTTTTT. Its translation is CASSVERTGGLDGELFF.

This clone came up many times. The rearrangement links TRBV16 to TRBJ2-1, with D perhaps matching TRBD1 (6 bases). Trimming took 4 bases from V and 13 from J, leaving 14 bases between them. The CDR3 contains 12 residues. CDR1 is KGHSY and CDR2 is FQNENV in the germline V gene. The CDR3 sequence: CASSPVRDNQFF. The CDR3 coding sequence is TGTGCCAGCAGCCCTGTCCGGGACAATCAGTTCTTC.

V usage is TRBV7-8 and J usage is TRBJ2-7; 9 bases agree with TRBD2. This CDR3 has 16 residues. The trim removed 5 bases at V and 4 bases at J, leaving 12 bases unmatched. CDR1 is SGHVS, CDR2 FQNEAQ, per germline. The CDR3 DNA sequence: TGTGCCAGCAGCCCAGCCTCCGGGACTAGCTTATACGAGCAGTACTTC. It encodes CASSPASGTSLYEQYF.

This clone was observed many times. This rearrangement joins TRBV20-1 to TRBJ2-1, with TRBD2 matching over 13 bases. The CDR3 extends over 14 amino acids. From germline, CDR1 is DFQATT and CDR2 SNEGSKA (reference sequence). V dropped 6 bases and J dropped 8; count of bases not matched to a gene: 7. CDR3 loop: CSAAGTSGVDEQFF. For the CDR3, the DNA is TGCAGTGCCGCCGGGACTAGCGGGGTCGATGAGCAGTTCTTC.

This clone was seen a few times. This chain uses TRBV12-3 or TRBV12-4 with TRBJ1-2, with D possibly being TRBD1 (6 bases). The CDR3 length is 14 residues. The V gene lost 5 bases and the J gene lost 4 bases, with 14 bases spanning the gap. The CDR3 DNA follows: TGTGCCAGCAGTGATTCCGGGACAACCTATGGCTACACCTTC. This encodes CASSDSGTTYGYTF.

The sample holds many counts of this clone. The CDR3 DNA sequence: TGTGCCAGCAGCCTATCCCCGGGACCTCCCTACAATGAGCAGTTCTTC. This codes for CASSLSPGPPYNEQFF. This chain joins TRBV11-3 and TRBJ2-1; D tentatively reads TRBD1 or TRBD2 (5 bases each). V shed 5 bases and J shed 2 bases, with 16 bases lying between them. CDR1 is SGHNT and CDR2 is YENEEA in the germline V gene. This CDR3 comprises 16 residues.

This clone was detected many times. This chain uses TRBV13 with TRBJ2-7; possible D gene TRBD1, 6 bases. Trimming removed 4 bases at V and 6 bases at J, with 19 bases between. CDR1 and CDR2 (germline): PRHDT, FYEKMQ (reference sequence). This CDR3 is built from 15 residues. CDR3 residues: CASSSTGILLREQYF. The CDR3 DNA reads TGTGCCAGCAGCTCCACAGGGATCCTTTTACGCGAGCAGTACTTC.

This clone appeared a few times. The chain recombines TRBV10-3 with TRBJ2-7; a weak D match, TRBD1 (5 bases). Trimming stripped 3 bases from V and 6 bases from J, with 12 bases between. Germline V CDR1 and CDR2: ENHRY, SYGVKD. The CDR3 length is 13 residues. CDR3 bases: TGTGCCATCAGTGATTCGGTGGGGCCCGAGCAGTACTTC. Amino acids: CAISDSVGPEQYF.

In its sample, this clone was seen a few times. The CDR3 here is CTSGQTVSYNEQFF. In DNA, the CDR3 is TGTACCAGCGGCCAGACAGTCTCCTACAATGAGCAGTTCTTC. This chain connects TRBV7-2 to TRBJ2-1, with D maybe TRBD1 (5 bases). Trimming removed 8 bases at V and 0 bases at J, with 11 bases between. The CDR3 length is 14 residues. In germline, CDR1 is SGHTA, CDR2 FQGNSA. The entire variable domain, with the rest obtained from reference TRBV7-2 and TRBJ2-1, is as follows: GAGVSQSPSNKVTEKGKDVELRCDPISGHTALYWYRQSLGQGLEFLIYFQGNSAPDKSGLPSDRFSAERTGGSVSTLTIQRTQQEDSAVYLCTSGQTVSYNEQFFGPGTRLTVL.

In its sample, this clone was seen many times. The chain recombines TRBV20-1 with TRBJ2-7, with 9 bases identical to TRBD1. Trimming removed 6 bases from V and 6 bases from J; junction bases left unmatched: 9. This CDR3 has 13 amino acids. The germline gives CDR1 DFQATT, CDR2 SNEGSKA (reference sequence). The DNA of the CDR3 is TGCAGTGCCAGGACAGGGGACAAAGGCGAGCAGTACTTC. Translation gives CSARTGDKGEQYF.

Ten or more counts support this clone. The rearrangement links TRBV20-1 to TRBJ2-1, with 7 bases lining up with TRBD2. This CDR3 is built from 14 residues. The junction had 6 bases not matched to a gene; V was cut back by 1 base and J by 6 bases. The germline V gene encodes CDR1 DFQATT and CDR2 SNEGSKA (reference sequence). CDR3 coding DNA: TGCAGTGCTAGAGGACTAGCTGAACTCAATGAGCAGTTCTTC. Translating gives CSARGLAELNEQFF.

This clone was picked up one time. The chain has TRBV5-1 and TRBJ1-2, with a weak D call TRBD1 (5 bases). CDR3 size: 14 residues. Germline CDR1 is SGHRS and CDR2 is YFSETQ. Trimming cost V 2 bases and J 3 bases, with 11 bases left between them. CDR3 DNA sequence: TGCGCCAGCAGCTTAGGACAAAGGGACTATGGCTACACCTTC. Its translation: CASSLGQRDYGYTF.